Given below is one T cell receptor (beta chain) in context. The sample originates from a study of T cell changes during pregnancy in multiple sclerosis. CDR1 is GTSNPN, CDR2 SVGIG, per germline (reference sequence). Trimming cost V 3 bases and J 1 base, with 13 bases left between them. The CDR3 runs to 14 residues. Assay: immunoSEQ multiplex PCR; the TCRdb copy retains only in-frame clones and omits some. The sample contains some 94,000 clones, more than 85% of which appear only once. This clonotype originated in a female donor with multiple sclerosis, enrolled in a pregnancy study. The gene calls are TRBV30 and TRBJ2-7; D remains ambiguous. The input for sequencing was peripheral blood, taken in the first trimester of pregnancy. As DNA, the CDR3 is TGTGCCTGGAGGGGCAGCCTAACGTCCTACGAGCAGTACTTC. It specifies CAWRGSLTSYEQYF.